This TCR beta chain was recovered during a study of somatic mutations in cytotoxic T cells in rheumatoid arthritis. Whole-study context: There were some V beta antibody-stained T-cell populations flow-sorted at nearly 100% purity, and these included V beta1+ cells sequenced for TCRB. Study-level findings and limits: Levels of CD8+ T-cell clonality in rheumatoid arthritis patients were statistically indistinguishable from those seen in age-matched healthy controls, with no significant difference. Expanded CD8+ clones had unknown antigen targets.

Researchers isolated CD4+ and CD8+ cells by positive magnetic bead selection and then checked their purity by flow cytometry. Only in-frame clones appear in the TCRdb table, and some are missing; sequencing was by immunoSEQ multiplex PCR. Found here are 8,500 to 10,000 clones, nearly 80% of them singletons; the top ten hold just over 35%. This clone came up a few times. Its target is unknown. Trimming took 6 bases from V and 6 from J, leaving 15 bases between them. This CDR3 has 14 amino acids. The germline V gene has CDR1 SNHLY and CDR2 FYNNEI. The chain uses TRBV2 and TRBJ1-3; tentative D call: TRBD1 (5 bases). The source of this sequence is an adult with rheumatoid arthritis. The specimen was CD8+ T cells sorted from blood. The CDR3 DNA follows: TGTGCCAGCAGCTTGACGGGACTTGAAAACACCATATATTTT. Translation: CASSLTGLENTIYF.